The T cell receptor beta chain described here comes from a study of T-cell memory formation after mild COVID-19 (dated by TCRdb to the early 2020s). About the investigation overall: TCR sequence clusters from the two donors were largely donor specific. In a couple of donors, T-cell clones that expanded and contracted after mild COVID-19 were tracked by sequencing TCRalpha and TCRbeta repertoires over time. Two young, previously healthy adult volunteers, one female and one male, were included in the cohort.

Remarks on this clonotype: The clone's antigen remains unknown. The junction does not match germline at one end; this may be a read error.

Its CDR3 holds 14 amino acids, cysteine through phenylalanine. The kept DNA is CDR3 alone, 42 bases in frame from the first base. From a lookup of the germline V gene, CDR1 and CDR2 are MNHNS and SASEGT. Data came from an Illumina NovaSeq 6000. TCRalpha and TCRbeta cDNA libraries were built by 5'RACE with constant-segment primers, adding sample barcodes and unique molecular identifiers. Trizol reagent was used to extract RNA from every sample. Amplification of the libraries took two PCR steps, and the second step added a second sample barcode plus Illumina TruSeq adapters. Sequencing of the libraries was done on an Illumina NovaSeq, producing 2 x 150 bp paired-end reads. The original pipeline was this. With migec v1.2.7, reads were demultiplexed and then collapsed into UMI-guided consensus sequences. Using mixcr v2.1.11, UMI consensuses were aligned to TRA and TRB V and J templates and then assembled into clonotypes. A clonotype was counted as expanded or contracted only if both edgeR and NoisET called the change significant, with noise models trained on biological replicates. For edgeR calls, the thresholds were a false discovery rate-adjusted p below 0.01 and a log2 fold-change of 1. As an exploratory analysis of dynamics, max-normalized trajectories of the 1000 most abundant clonotypes were examined with PCA combined with hierarchical clustering. Separately sequenced CD4+ and CD8+ repertoires were used to assign the CD4 or CD8 phenotype of responding clones. The public reads were reanalyzed by TCRdb: fastp trimming at Q25, MiXCR alignment, in-frame beta chains only. Each CDR3 protein gets just one entry, which takes the most common genes and DNA from the rows behind it. The V and J calls and clone size are TCRdb's, not the authors'. This sample is represented by around 320,000 distinct CDR3 sequences; roughly an eighth of them were singletons. Of the sample, roughly 23% is held by the ten largest clones.

Ficoll-Paque density gradient centrifugation was used to isolate PBMCs. Paper-wide results and their limitations: Clones contracting from day 15 to 85 had balanced CD4/CD8 phenotypes, while a second wave expanding from day 15 to 37 was biased towards CD4+. The study included only a couple of mild cases, and larger cohorts that include severe cases with pre-infection samples were judged to be necessary. The detection of some responding clones in pre-infection memory suggests that pre-existing cross-reactive memory T cells joined the SARS-CoV-2 response. Contracting CD4+ clones were found mainly in CM and EM memory subsets, while CD8+ clones were enriched in EMRA. SARS-CoV-2 specificity of the second-wave clones peaking on day 37 was not confirmed.

The sequence is built from TRBV6-1 and TRBJ1-6; there is no confident call for the D gene. This receptor was identified in a man between 18 and 35 years old who had mild COVID-19 (a few samples of this study predate the infection). The sample titles of this study are shuffled in the database, so cell type and time point are left out; the donor was told from shared clones. The sequenced sample consisted of PBMCs or a T cell subset sorted from them (not recorded which). The DNA is TGTGCCAGCAGTGAGGGCGGCAGTAATGCACCCCTCCACTTT. It encodes CASSEGGSNAPLHF.